These 6 T cell receptor beta chains were all obtained from the same sample, sequenced in a study of T cell repertoires and HLA-DP antigens. Measured with immunoSEQ multiplex PCR; TCRdb has only the in-frame clones, and not every one. Among 65,000 to 90,000 clones listed, around 80% were seen once. Antigen specificity for these receptors is unknown. Sequencing was carried out using CD4+ T cells from PBMCs. The origin of the receptors is a man in his 60s in good health and CMV-seronegative.

The chain carries TRBV5-4 and TRBJ2-3, with 7 positions matching TRBD1. Germline-derived CDR1 and CDR2 are SGHNT and YYREEE (reference sequence). V lost 0 bases and J lost 6; bases outside the gene matches: 7. The CDR3 runs to 15 residues. CDR3 bases: TGTGCCAGCAGCTTGGAAGGGGGCGGGCGCGATACGCAGTATTTT. Its protein is CASSLEGGGRDTQYF. Looking up the rest from reference TRBV5-4 and TRBJ2-3 gives the full variable domain: ETGVTQSPTHLIKTRGQQVTLRCSSQSGHNTVSWYQQALGQGPQFIFQYYREEENGRGNFPPRFSGLQFPNYSSELNVNALELDDSALYLCASSLEGGGRDTQYFGPGTRLTVL.

This clone showed up just once. The chain couples TRBV4-3 to TRBJ1-2, with a tentative D call TRBD1 (5 bases). The CDR3 runs to 16 residues. Germline CDR1 reads LGHNA; CDR2 reads YSLEER. The V gene lost 0 bases and the J gene lost 5 bases, with 16 bases spanning the gap. CDR3 sequence reads: CASSQEVTGREYGYTF. The CDR3 DNA reads as TGCGCCAGCAGCCAAGAAGTTACGGGGCGGGAGTATGGCTACACCTTC.

Points on this clone: Other DNA sequences in this sample translate to the same CDR3. The J gene is TRBJ1-1, the V gene TRBV27, with D uncertain. Germline CDR1 is MNHEY and CDR2 is SMNVEV (reference sequence). The CDR3 runs to 13 residues. V was trimmed by 2 bases and J by 1 base, leaving 5 bases between them. This CDR3 reads CASSLRRNTEAFF. CDR3 nucleotides: TGTGCCAGCAGTTTACGTAGGAACACTGAAGCTTTCTTT.

The chain is built from TRBV6-1 and TRBJ2-2; TRBD1 agrees at 8 bases. After removal of 1 base from V and 7 bases from J, the junction contained 5 bases not matched to a gene. This CDR3 has 15 residues. Germline V gene lookup returns CDR1 MNHNS and CDR2 SASEGT. CDR3 sequence reads: CASSEVAGGSGELFF. CDR3 coding DNA: TGTGCCAGCAGTGAAGTAGCAGGGGGCAGCGGGGAGCTGTTTTTT.

The chain links TRBV30 to TRBJ1-4, with TRBD1 matching 7 bases. This CDR3 comprises 13 residues. The V gene's germline CDR1 is GTSNPN and CDR2 SVGIG (reference sequence). The trim removed 3 bases at V and 7 bases at J, leaving 5 bases unmatched. Here the CDR3 reads CAWRRAGGEKLFF. The CDR3 nucleotides are TGTGCCTGGAGGCGGGCAGGGGGTGAAAAACTGTTTTTT.

The chain is built from TRBV5-5 and TRBJ1-4; tentative D call: TRBD1 (5 bases). Deletions cut 5 bases from V and 3 bases from J, with 14 bases between. Germline lookup yields CDR1 SGHKS and CDR2 YYEKEE (reference sequence). The CDR3 consists of 15 residues. The CDR3 protein is CASREDRFSNEKLFF. The DNA for the CDR3 is TGTGCCAGCAGGGAAGACAGATTCTCTAATGAAAAACTGTTTTTT.